This T cell receptor beta chain came from a study of shared clonotypes between healthy human individuals (TCRdb year 2020). General notes on the study: A couple of women and three men aged 18 to 49 years were included in the cohort. Per donor, three plates each were used for CD4 naive and CD4 memory, two for CD8 naive, and one for CD8 memory. The study deeply sequenced blood TCR repertoires of several healthy adults to estimate repertoire size and the extent of clonotype sharing between individuals. To increase sequencing depth and limit assay-specific biases, TCR repertoire library preparation and sequencing were carried out by different laboratories using diverse techniques. Each donor's leukapheresis produced roughly between roughly 0.94 and 9.5 billion PBMCs.

Here is what the overall study found, with its caveats: Sharing across a few donors was observed for around 5% of naive CD4, under 4% of naive CD8, 2% to 2.5% of memory CD4, and around 0.4% of memory CD8 clonotypes. Incomplete sequencing was indicated by rarefaction of sorted-subset datasets, despite the large sequencing depth. Pairwise subsampling led to the expectation that sequencing depth would affect the degree of clonotype sharing among donors. The genetic and exposure-history diversity represented was limited by the small number of donors. Sampling was restricted to blood, and TCR repertoires in tissue are likely to differ from TCR repertoires in blood. Compared with non-shared clonotypes, clonotypes shared by all four sorted-subset donors had higher generation probabilities. Naive subsets generally had larger estimated clonotype richness than memory subsets did.

Using the deep immunoSEQ assay, TCR CDR3 regions were amplified from genomic DNA by multiplex PCR. For each cell subset, the extracted genomic DNA was distributed evenly across all wells of several immunoSEQ 96-well plates, and each plate served as one replicate. For sorted subsets, about 200 ng genomic DNA, equal to about 30,000 T cell genomes, was loaded into each replicate PCR. Purified libraries were quantified with a Qubit 3.0 fluorometer, sized on a Bioanalyzer 2100, and re-quantified with the KAPA Library Quantification kit. Every immunoSEQ 96-well plate was sequenced on a dedicated single-read 150-cycle Illumina NextSeq 550 flow cell. In the source study's methods: Because the immunoSEQ output held only junctional sequences and lacked quality scores, the filtering could not match the filtering applied to full-length reads. To assign V/J genes and CDR3, sequences were annotated against IMGT germline references using PyIR, a Python wrapper for IgBLAST v1.9. Reads with weak V/J assignments (E-value above 1e-6), missing CDR3, stop codons, out-of-frame junctions, or ambiguous translated residues were removed. V3J clonotypes were defined by identical inferred V gene, J gene, and CDR3 amino acid sequence. Percentage overlap between repertoires was calculated by dividing the number of shared unique clonotypes by the size of the smaller repertoire. Repertoire richness was assessed with RTK rarefaction, the Chao1 estimator, and Recon v2.1 estimates of unobserved clonotypes. Generation probabilities for all TCRbeta clonotypes obtained by the gDNA method from a few donors were computed using OLGA. Not all clones reach the TCRdb copy of this immuneACCESS table, which keeps in-frame sequences only. Checked studies attribute under half of the gap to unresolved V genes and leave the rest unexplained. The V and J calls and clone size were taken over from that table, and D and trimming were inferred from the DNA. For this sample there are about 2 million clones; approximately 94% appear just once. 0.9% to 1.3% of the sample is taken by the ten largest.

As encoded in the germline V gene (reference sequence), CDR1 is SEHNR while CDR2 is FQNEAQ. Trimming takes 7 bases from V and 4 bases from J, and the germline ends sit 13 bases apart. From cysteine to phenylalanine, the CDR3 is 13 amino acids long. Here the CDR3 DNA is all that survives: 39 bases in frame from base 1. Notes on this clone: Its antigen target is currently unknown. Base qualities are not at hand, and no much larger clone is one base apart.

CD8 naive samples were obtained by positive selection for CCR7 among CD45RO-negative cells, yielding a CD45RA+CCR7+ population from which TemRA cells were excluded. Healthy HIV-negative adults with no recently reported acute infections or vaccinations were included as donors. Every donor was a Caucasian adult living in Nashville, Tennessee, USA. After blood collection by leukapheresis, PBMCs were isolated using Ficoll-Histopaque density gradient centrifugation and then cryopreserved in the vapor phase of liquid nitrogen. Analytical flow cytometry was used to check the purity and quantity of every magnetically sorted T cell population. Genomic DNA was isolated from every sorted fraction and measured by UV absorbance on a Nanodrop 2000c.

The sample was naive CD8+ T cells sorted from blood. The sample's cell subset or site label is to be understood as: CD45RA+CCR7+. This sequence originates from a man between 18 and 29 years old in good health. Recombination joined TRBV7-9 with TRBJ1-1; no confident D gene assignment can be made. The DNA sequence is TGTGCCAGCACCCAAGACCCGGGCACTGAAGCTTTCTTT. Translation gives CASTQDPGTEAFF.